Detailed here is one TCR beta chain. Its target is not known. This sample was included in a study of regulatory T cells in long-lasting Graves disease. As for time point: persistent/refractory GD, antithyroid drugs over 5 years with positive TRAb. The TCR library was prepared using RNA isolated from PBMCs. Study-level results: Lower TCR diversity characterized persistent Graves' patients relative to newly diagnosed patients. Persistent patients shared 2,741 public clonotypes among themselves. Newly diagnosed patients shared fewer, at 900 to 1,000. The researchers studied only peripheral blood, not thyroid tissue.

With iRepertoire HTBI primers and Arm-PCR of CDR3 regions, TCR beta libraries were built. Each CDR3 protein gets one entry after TCRdb re-called the multiplex PCR reads with MiXCR. Here the sample spans about 660,000 distinct CDR3 sequences, roughly 30% being singletons. The sample was peripheral blood mononuclear cells (PBMCs), taken when the disease was refractory, from a patient treated with antithyroid drugs. The TCR originated in a female donor with Graves disease.

DNA for the CDR3: TGCGCCAGCAGCCAAAGCGGGGGGAGTGGAGAAAAACTGTTTTTT. It codes for CASSQSGGSGEKLFF. The V gene is TRBV4-1, the J gene TRBJ1-4, with a tentative D call TRBD1 (5 bases). The CDR3 has 15 amino acids. Germline V gene data show CDR1 as MGHRA and CDR2 as YSYEKL. The V end was cut by 2 bases, the J end by 8 bases, with 15 bases between.